A selection of T cell receptor beta chains follows, all from one sample in a study of blood T cells in healthy people across ages. TCRdb passed the 5' RACE reads through MiXCR, listing each CDR3 protein once. The sample has about 1.8 million distinct CDR3 sequences; roughly 49% are singletons. The sample was blood. The receptor set was obtained from a woman aged 35 to 49 in good health. The CDR3 runs from the conserved cysteine through the conserved F or W. A D gene is named only where the DNA matches it firmly. Size is stated for part of the rows, as once, few or many counts, or as a class when the clone is expanded.

cdr3_nt cdr3_aa j_call clone_size d_call v_call
TGTGCCAGCAGTTTGGGGACAGGTTCTAACTATGGCTACACCTTC CASSLGTGSNYGYTF TRBJ1-2 many TRBD1 TRBV7-9
TGTGCCAGCAGCCACAGGGTCCCCTTCACAGATACGCAGTATTTT CASSHRVPFTDTQYF TRBJ2-3 few NA TRBV11-2
TGCGGTGCTAGAAATCTAGCCAAAAACATTCAGTACTTC CGARNLAKNIQYF TRBJ2-4 NA NA TRBV20-1
TGTGCTAGCAGCCAAGAGGCGGACCGGTACATTAACTATGGCTACACCTTC CASSQEADRYINYGYTF TRBJ1-2 NA NA TRBV7-2
TGTGCCAGCAGCCAAGATGGCAGCACCTACGAGCAGTACTTC CASSQDGSTYEQYF TRBJ2-7 NA NA TRBV3-1
TGTGCCAGCAGACCCAGACTAGCGGGGGGGCCGAGTGGACCCACAGATACGCAGTATTTT CASRPRLAGGPSGPTDTQYF TRBJ2-3 NA TRBD2 TRBV6-2/TRBV6-3
TGTGCCATCAGTGAGGGCGGGGGGCCCACAGATACGCAGTATTTT CAISEGGGPTDTQYF TRBJ2-3 NA TRBD2 TRBV10-3
TGCGCCAGCAGCTCCTCGGGGATCTCCTACGAGCAGTACTTC CASSSSGISYEQYF TRBJ2-7 NA NA TRBV5-1
TGTGCCAGCAGCTTAGCGAGAGGACCAACAATAAATGAGCAGTTCTTC CASSLARGPTINEQFF TRBJ2-1 NA NA TRBV7-9
TGTGCCAGCAGGGGGACAGGGGATGGCTATGGCTACACCTTC CASRGTGDGYGYTF TRBJ1-2 NA TRBD1 TRBV28
TGTGCCAGCAGCCAGAACGGGGGGACCTATGAGCAGTTCTTC CASSQNGGTYEQFF TRBJ2-1 NA TRBD2 TRBV3-1
TGTGCCAGCAGCTTGAGGGGCGAGGTGTTCCATTCCTACGAGCAGTACTTC CASSLRGEVFHSYEQYF TRBJ2-7 NA NA TRBV7-2
TGTGCCGTCAGACGGAATAATGAAAAACTGTTTTTT CAVRRNNEKLFF TRBJ1-4 few NA TRBV6-7
TGTGCCAGCAGCTTGGGATCGCTTGCGGGGGGTCGCAATGAGCAGTTCTTC CASSLGSLAGGRNEQFF TRBJ2-1 NA TRBD2 TRBV7-3